In this sample, the clone carrying this T cell receptor beta chain turned up many times. Its antigen is still unknown. Synthesis of cDNA was carried out by template-switch 5'RACE. The reaction used 10-nucleotide random UMIs. Over 190 million TCR-beta sequences from 15-18 subjects came from every sequencing run. One entry per CDR3 protein results from TCRdb running MiXCR on the 5' RACE reads. The sample carries 50,000 to 75,000 distinct CDR3 sequences, roughly 13% recorded once. This record belongs to a study of neurological immune-mediated disorders. Study outcomes and limitations: Falling below healthy controls, multiple sclerosis showed the least TCR clonal expansion, while HTLV-1-associated myelopathy showed the most. No expanded-clone CDR3 amino acid sequence recurred across subjects, suggesting private TCR-beta repertoires.

The CDR3 is made up of 14 amino acids. Trimming cost V 9 bases and J 2 bases, with 16 bases left between them. Germline V gene sequence: CDR1 SGHTA, CDR2 FQGNSA. The source material was PBMCs. The chain has TRBV7-2 and TRBJ2-5, with unresolved D. The sequence came from a woman aged 60 to 75 with HTLV-1-associated myelopathy (HAM/TSP). DNA for the CDR3: TGTGCCAGTGGCCCACAAGCAGCACAAGAGACCCAGTACTTC. Translated: CASGPQAAQETQYF.